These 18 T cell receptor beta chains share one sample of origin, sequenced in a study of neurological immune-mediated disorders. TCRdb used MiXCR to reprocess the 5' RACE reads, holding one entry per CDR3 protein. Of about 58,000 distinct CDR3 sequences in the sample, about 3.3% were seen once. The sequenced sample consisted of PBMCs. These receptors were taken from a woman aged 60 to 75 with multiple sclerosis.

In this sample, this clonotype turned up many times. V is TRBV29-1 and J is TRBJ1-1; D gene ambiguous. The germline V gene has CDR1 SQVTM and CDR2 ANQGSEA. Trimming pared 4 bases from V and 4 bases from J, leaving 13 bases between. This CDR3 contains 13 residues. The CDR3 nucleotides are TGCAGCGTTGGGGCTACCTGGGGCACTGAAGCTTTCTTT. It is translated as CSVGATWGTEAFF.

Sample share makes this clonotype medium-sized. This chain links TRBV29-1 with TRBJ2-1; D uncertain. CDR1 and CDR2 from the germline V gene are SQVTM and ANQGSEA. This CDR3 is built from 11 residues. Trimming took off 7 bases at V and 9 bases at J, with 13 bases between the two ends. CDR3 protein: CSAKLLVEQFF. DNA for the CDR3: TGCAGCGCAAAACTTTTGGTTGAGCAGTTCTTC.

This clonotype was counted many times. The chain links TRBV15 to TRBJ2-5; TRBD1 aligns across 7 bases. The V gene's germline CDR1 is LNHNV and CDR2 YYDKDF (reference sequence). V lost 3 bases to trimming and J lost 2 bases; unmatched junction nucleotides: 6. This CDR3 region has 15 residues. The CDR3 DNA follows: TGTGCCACCAGCAGTCATCCGGGACAGCAAGAGACCCAGTACTTC. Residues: CATSSHPGQQETQYF.

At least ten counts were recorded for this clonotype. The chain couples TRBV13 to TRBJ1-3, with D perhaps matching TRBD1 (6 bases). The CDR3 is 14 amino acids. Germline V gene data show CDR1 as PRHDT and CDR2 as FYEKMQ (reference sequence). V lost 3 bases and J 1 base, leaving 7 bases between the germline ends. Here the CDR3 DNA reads TGTGCCAGCAGCTTGAGGGGGTCTGGAAACACCATATATTTT. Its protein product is CASSLRGSGNTIYF.

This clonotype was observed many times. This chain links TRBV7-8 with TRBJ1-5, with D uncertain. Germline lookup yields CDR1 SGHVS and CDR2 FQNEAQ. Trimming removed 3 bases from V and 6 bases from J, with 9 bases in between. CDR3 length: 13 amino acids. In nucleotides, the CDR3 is TGTGCCAGCAGCTTGGAGGAGGGTCAGCCCCAGCATTTT. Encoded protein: CASSLEEGQPQHF.

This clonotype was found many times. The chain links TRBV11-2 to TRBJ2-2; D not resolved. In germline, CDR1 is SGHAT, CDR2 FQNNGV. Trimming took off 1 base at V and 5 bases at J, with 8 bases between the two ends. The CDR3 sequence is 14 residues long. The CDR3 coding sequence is TGTGCCAGCAGCTTAGTACGGCGGACCGGGGAGCTGTTTTTT. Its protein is CASSLVRRTGELFF. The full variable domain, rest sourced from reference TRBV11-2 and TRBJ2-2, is EAGVAQSPRYKIIEKRQSVAFWCNPISGHATLYWYQQILGQGPKLLIQFQNNGVVDDSQLPKDRFSAERLKGVDSTLKIQPAKLEDSAVYLCASSLVRRTGELFFGEGSRLTVL.

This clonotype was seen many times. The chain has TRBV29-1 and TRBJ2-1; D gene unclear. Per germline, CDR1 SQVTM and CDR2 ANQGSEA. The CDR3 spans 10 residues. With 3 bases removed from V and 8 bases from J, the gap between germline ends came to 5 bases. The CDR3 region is CSVEDYEQFF. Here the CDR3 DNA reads TGCAGCGTTGAGGATTATGAGCAGTTCTTC.

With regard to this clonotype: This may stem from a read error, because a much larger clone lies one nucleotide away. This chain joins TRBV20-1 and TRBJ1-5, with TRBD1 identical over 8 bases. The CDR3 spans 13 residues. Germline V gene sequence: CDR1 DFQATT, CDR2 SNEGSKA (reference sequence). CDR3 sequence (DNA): TGCAGTGCTAGCACAGGGGGGAATCAGCACCAGCATTTT. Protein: CSASTGGNQHQHF.

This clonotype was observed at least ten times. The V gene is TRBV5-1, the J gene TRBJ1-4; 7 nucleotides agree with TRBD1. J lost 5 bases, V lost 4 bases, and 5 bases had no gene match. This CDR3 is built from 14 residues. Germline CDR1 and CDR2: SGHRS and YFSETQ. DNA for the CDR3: TGCGCCAGCAGCAACAGGGGTAAAAATGAAAAACTGTTTTTT. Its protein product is CASSNRGKNEKLFF.

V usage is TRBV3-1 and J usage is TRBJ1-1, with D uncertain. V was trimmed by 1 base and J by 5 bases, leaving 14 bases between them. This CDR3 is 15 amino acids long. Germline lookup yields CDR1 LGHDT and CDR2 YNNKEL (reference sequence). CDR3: CASSQAPSPTTEAFF. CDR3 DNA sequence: TGTGCCAGCAGCCAAGCACCCTCCCCGACAACTGAAGCTTTCTTT. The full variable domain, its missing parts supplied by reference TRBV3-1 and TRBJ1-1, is DTAVSQTPKYLVTQMGNDKSIKCEQNLGHDTMYWYKQDSKKFLKIMFSYNNKELIINETVPNRFSPKSPDKAHLNLHINSLELGDSAVYFCASSQAPSPTTEAFFGQGTRLTVV.

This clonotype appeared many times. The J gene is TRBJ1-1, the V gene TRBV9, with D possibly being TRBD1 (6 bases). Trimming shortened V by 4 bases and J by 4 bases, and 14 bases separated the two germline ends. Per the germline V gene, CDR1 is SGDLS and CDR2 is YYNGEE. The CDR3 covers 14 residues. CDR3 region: CASSSGAQSTEAFF. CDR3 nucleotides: TGTGCCAGCAGCTCGGGGGCGCAGTCCACTGAAGCTTTCTTT. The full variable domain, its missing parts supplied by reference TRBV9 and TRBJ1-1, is DSGVTQTPKHLITATGQRVTLRCSPRSGDLSVYWYQQSLDQGLQFLIQYYNGEERAKGNILERFSAQQFPDLHSELNLSSLELGDSALYFCASSSGAQSTEAFFGQGTRLTVV.

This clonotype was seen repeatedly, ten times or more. In DNA, the CDR3 is TGTGCCAGCAGCCCAGGGTCGGGAGGGCCAGGTGAGCAGTTCTTC. Protein sequence: CASSPGSGGPGEQFF. V gene TRBV12-3 or TRBV12-4 combines with J gene TRBJ2-1; 8 bases line up with TRBD2. Germline trimming cut 6 bases from V and 9 bases from J; bases unmatched to any gene: 13. This CDR3 has 15 residues.

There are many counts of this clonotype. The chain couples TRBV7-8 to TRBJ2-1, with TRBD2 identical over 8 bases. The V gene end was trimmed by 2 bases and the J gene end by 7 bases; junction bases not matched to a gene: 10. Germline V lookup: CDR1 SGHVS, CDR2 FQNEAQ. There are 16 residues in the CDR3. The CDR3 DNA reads TGTGCCAGCAGCTTACTCGTCGGGAGGGCCAGGAATGAGCAGTTCTTC. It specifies CASSLLVGRARNEQFF.

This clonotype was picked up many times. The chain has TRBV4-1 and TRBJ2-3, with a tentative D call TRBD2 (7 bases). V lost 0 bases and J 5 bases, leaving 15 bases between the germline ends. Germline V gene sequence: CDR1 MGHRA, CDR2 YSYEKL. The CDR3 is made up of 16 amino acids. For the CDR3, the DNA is TGCGCCAGCAGCCAAGATCCATCGGGGGGCGAAGATACGCAGTATTTT. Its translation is CASSQDPSGGEDTQYF.

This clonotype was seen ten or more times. CDR3 sequence: CASSSINRAKRGNTIYF. The CDR3 DNA is TGTGCCAGCAGTTCAATCAACAGGGCGAAGAGGGGGAACACCATATATTTT. The rearrangement joins TRBV28 to TRBJ1-3; D possibly corresponds to TRBD1 (6 bases). The germline V gene has CDR1 MDHEN and CDR2 SYDVKM. This CDR3 comprises 17 residues. V lost 4 bases to trimming and J lost 7 bases, with 23 bases between them.

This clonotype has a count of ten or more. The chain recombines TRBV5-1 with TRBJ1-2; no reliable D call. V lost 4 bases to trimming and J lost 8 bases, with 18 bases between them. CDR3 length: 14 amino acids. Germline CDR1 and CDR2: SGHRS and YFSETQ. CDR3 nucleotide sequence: TGCGCCAGCAGCCCCTCCCCCGGATCTCTCGGCTACACCTTC. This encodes CASSPSPGSLGYTF.

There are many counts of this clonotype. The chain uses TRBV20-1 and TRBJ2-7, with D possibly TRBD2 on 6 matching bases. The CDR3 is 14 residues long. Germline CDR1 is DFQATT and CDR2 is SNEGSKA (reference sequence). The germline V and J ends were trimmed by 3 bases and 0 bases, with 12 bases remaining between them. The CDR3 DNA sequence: TGCAGTGCTAGCGGGGGAAGGAGCTCCTACGAGCAGTACTTC. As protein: CSASGGRSSYEQYF.

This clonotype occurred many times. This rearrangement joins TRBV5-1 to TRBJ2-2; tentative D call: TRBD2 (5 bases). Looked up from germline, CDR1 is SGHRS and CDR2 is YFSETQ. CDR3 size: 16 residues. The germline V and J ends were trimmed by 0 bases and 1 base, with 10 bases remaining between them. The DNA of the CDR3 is TGCGCCAGCAGCTTGGGTCCAGGAGGGAACACCGGGGAGCTGTTTTTT. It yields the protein CASSLGPGGNTGELFF.